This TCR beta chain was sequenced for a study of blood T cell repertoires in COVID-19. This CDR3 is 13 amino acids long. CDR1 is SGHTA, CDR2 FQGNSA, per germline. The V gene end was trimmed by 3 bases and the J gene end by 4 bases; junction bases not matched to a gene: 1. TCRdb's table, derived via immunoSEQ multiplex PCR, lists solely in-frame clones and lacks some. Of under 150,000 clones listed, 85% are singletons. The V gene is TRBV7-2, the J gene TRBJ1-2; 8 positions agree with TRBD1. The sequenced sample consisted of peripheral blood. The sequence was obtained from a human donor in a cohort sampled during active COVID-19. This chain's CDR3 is CASSFGTGYGYTF. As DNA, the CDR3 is TGTGCCAGCAGCTTTGGGACAGGCTATGGCTACACCTTC.